One and the same sample provided the 10 T cell receptor beta chains below, sequenced in a study of human T cells and chemical hapten exposure. TCRdb reanalysed the RACE reads using MiXCR and keeps one entry per CDR3 protein. The data contain about 120,000 distinct CDR3 sequences, approximately 13% of them singletons. Time point: pre-sensitization, week 0. Specified treatment: therapeutic diphenylcyclopropenone sensitization with weekly scalp DPC. Sequencing used whole blood, obtained in connection with sensitization to the hapten diphenylcyclopropenone (DPC). These receptor sequences come from a woman between 18 and 29 years old with alopecia areata. Some clones in this sample may be carry-over from other donors' samples.

This clonotype turned up a few times. V gene TRBV11-2 combines with J gene TRBJ2-5, with TRBD2 matching over 7 bases. The length of the CDR3 is 13 residues. J gave up 1 base and V 5 bases, and 1 base lay outside the gene matches. Germline V gene lookup returns CDR1 SGHAT and CDR2 FQNNGV. The CDR3 DNA reads TGTGCCAGCAGCCGCGGGGGCCAAGAGACCCAGTACTTC. Translated: CASSRGGQETQYF.

The chain uses TRBV5-6 and TRBJ2-1; D not certain. This CDR3 has 14 residues. Trimming pared 6 bases from V and 6 bases from J, leaving 16 bases between. Germline assignment: CDR1 SGHDT and CDR2 YYEEEE. In DNA, the CDR3 is TGTGCCAGCAACCTCCTAAAAGGAACCAATGAGCAGTTCTTC. Residues: CASNLLKGTNEQFF.

This clonotype has ten or more counts. The chain is built from TRBV15 and TRBJ1-5; D remains unclear. V lost 0 bases and J 0 bases, leaving 12 bases between the germline ends. The CDR3 spans 17 residues. The V gene's germline CDR1 is LNHNV and CDR2 YYDKDF (reference sequence). The CDR3 is CATSRDPRELSNQPQHF. The CDR3 region has the DNA TGTGCCACCAGCAGAGACCCCCGAGAACTTAGCAATCAGCCCCAGCATTTT.

This clonotype was counted ten times or more. The CDR3 DNA is TGTGCCAGCAGTGTGACAGGGTTGGACTATGGCTACACCTTC. This translates into CASSVTGLDYGYTF. The chain carries TRBV25-1 and TRBJ1-2, with 7 bases lining up with TRBD1. Germline values: CDR1 MGHDK, CDR2 SYGVNS. This CDR3 is built from 14 residues. Germline trimming cut 4 bases from V and 3 bases from J; bases unmatched to any gene: 5.

CDR3 protein: CASSQAGTGGISGNTIYF. The CDR3 DNA reads as TGTGCCAGCAGCCAGGCCGGGACAGGAGGTATCTCTGGAAACACCATATATTTT. The chain joins TRBV3-1 to TRBJ1-3, with TRBD1 matching over 8 bases. CDR3 length: 18 residues. Trimming at V came to 3 bases and at J to 0 bases, leaving 10 bases not matched to a gene. In germline, CDR1 is LGHDT, CDR2 YNNKEL (reference sequence). The complete variable domain, with remaining parts taken from reference TRBV3-1 and TRBJ1-3, reads DTAVSQTPKYLVTQMGNDKSIKCEQNLGHDTMYWYKQDSKKFLKIMFSYNNKELIINETVPNRFSPKSPDKAHLNLHINSLELGDSAVYFCASSQAGTGGISGNTIYFGEGSWLTVV.

This clonotype occurred once. V gene TRBV12-3 or TRBV12-4 combines with J gene TRBJ2-7; D unresolved. V was shortened by 1 base and J by 2 bases, with 6 bases between the two germline ends. The CDR3 covers 13 residues. CDR3 nucleotides: TGTGCCAGCAGTTTAGAGGAGACCTACGAGCAGTACTTC. Translation gives CASSLEETYEQYF.

This clonotype was picked up a small number of times. The chain carries TRBV29-1 and TRBJ1-3, with D maybe TRBD1 (5 bases). Germline assignment: CDR1 SQVTM and CDR2 ANQGSEA. V lost 6 bases and J lost 2, with 11 bases in between. The CDR3 runs 13 residues. The CDR3 coding sequence is TGCAGCGTCGCCCAGGGTACTGGAAACACCATATATTTT. Translated: CSVAQGTGNTIYF.

This clonotype was observed many times. The chain combines TRBV28 with TRBJ1-4; D remains unclear. CDR1 is MDHEN and CDR2 is SYDVKM in the germline V gene. This CDR3 has 14 residues. V was cut by 4 bases and J by 3 bases, with 9 bases left in between. CDR3 residues: CASSSRTPNEKLFF. CDR3 nucleotide sequence: TGTGCCAGCAGTTCCCGGACCCCTAATGAAAAACTGTTTTTT.

The V gene is TRBV5-1, the J gene TRBJ2-5, with 11 bases identical to TRBD2. The V gene end was trimmed by 4 bases and the J gene end by 1 base; junction bases not matched to a gene: 3. Per the germline V gene, CDR1 is SGHRS and CDR2 is YFSETQ. The CDR3 consists of 15 residues. Here the CDR3 reads CASSGGTSGQETQYF. CDR3 in DNA: TGCGCCAGCAGCGGAGGGACTAGCGGCCAAGAGACCCAGTACTTC.

This chain uses TRBV19 with TRBJ2-7, with D possibly matching TRBD1 (5 bases). The CDR3 has 14 residues. Germline lookup yields CDR1 LNHDA and CDR2 SQIVND (reference sequence). Trimming cost V 3 bases and J 0 bases, with 9 bases left between them. This CDR3 is CASSISRVSYEQYF. The CDR3, as DNA: TGTGCCAGTAGTATCTCCAGGGTCTCCTACGAGCAGTACTTC.